This TCR beta chain comes out of a study of CD8 T cells in Susac syndrome. Random-hexamer reverse transcription was applied to roughly 0.5 to 1 ug RNA. TCRdb reanalysed the immunoSEQ multiplex PCR reads using MiXCR and keeps one entry per CDR3 protein. The sample has under 550,000 distinct CDR3 sequences, around 85% seen once. The V and J ends lost 4 bases and 1 base, in that order; junction bases with no gene match: 10. CDR3 length: 16 amino acids. The germline gives CDR1 SGHRS, CDR2 YFSETQ. The receptor comes from a human donor with multiple sclerosis. The J gene is TRBJ2-5, the V gene TRBV5-1; 7 nucleotides align to TRBD1. Source material: CD8+ T cells from PBMCs. CDR3 in DNA: TGCGCCAGCAGCCACAGCCGGACAGGTAGCCAAGAGACCCAGTACTTC. It is translated as CASSHSRTGSQETQYF.